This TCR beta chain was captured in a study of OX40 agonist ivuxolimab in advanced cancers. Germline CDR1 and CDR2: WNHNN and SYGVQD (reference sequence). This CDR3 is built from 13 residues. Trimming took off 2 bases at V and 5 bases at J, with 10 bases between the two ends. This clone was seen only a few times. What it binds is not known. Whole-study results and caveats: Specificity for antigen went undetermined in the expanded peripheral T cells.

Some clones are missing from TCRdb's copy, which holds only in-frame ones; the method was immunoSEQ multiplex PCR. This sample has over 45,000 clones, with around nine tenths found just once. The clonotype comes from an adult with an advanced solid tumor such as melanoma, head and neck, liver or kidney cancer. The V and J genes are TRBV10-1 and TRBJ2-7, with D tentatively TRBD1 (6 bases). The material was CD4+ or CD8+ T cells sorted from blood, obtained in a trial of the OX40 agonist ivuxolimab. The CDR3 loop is CASSEGQYNEQYF. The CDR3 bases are TGCGCCAGCAGTGAGGGACAGTACAACGAGCAGTACTTC.